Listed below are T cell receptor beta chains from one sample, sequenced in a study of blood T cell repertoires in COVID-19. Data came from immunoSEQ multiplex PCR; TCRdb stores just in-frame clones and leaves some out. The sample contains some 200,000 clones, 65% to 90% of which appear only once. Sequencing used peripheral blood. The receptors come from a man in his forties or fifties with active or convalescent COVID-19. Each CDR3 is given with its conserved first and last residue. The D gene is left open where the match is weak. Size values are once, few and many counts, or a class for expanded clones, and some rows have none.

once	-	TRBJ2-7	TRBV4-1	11	TGCGCCAGCAGCCAGCGCCGCGAGCAGTACTTC	CASSQRREQYF
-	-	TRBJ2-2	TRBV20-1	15	TGCAGTGCTAGTCCGGGGGAAATTTACACCGGGGAGCTGTTTTTT	CSASPGEIYTGELFF
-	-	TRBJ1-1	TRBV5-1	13	TGCGCCAGCAGCTTGGAGGCTCGGGGTGAAGCTTTCTTT	CASSLEARGEAFF
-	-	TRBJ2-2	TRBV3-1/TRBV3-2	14	TGTGCCAGCAGCCAATGGAGGAACACCGGGGAGCTGTTTTTT	CASSQWRNTGELFF
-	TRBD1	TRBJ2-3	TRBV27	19	TGTGCCAGCAGTTTAAAAACCCCGACAGGGTCTGCGTCGTCAGATACGCAGTATTTT	CASSLKTPTGSASSDTQYF
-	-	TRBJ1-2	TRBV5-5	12	TGTGCCAGCAGCTTGCGGGAGTATGGCTACACCTTC	CASSLREYGYTF
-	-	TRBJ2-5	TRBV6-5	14	TGTGCCAGCAGTCGACAGGGACTTCGAGAGACCCAGTACTTC	CASSRQGLRETQYF
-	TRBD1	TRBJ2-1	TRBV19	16	TGTGCCAGTAGTATAGGTCGGGACAGGGGAAACAATGAGCAGTTCTTC	CASSIGRDRGNNEQFF
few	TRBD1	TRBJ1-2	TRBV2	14	TGTGCCAGCAGTGATAGGGGGCGCAGCTATGGCTACACCTTC	CASSDRGRSYGYTF
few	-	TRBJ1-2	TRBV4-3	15	TGCGCCAGCAGCCAAGGTCAAGGGGTCTTCTATGGCTACACCTTC	CASSQGQGVFYGYTF
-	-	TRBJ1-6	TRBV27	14	TGTGCCAGCAGCCCCGGACAGCATAATTCACCCCTCCACTTT	CASSPGQHNSPLHF
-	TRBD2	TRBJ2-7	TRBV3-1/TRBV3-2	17	TGTGCCAGCAGCCAAGATCCGGAAAGCGGGAGCTCCTACGAGCAGTACTTC	CASSQDPESGSSYEQYF
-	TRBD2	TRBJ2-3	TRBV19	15	TGTGCCAGTAGTATCTGGGAGGGCCGCACAGATACGCAGTATTTT	CASSIWEGRTDTQYF
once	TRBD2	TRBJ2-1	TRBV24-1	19	TGTGCCACCAGTGATCCCAAACCGACCCTAGCGGGAGCCCACAATGAGCAGTTCTTC	CATSDPKPTLAGAHNEQFF
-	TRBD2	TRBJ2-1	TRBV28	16	TGTGCCAGCAGTGGGACTAGCGGGGGATCCTACAATGAGCAGTTCTTC	CASSGTSGGSYNEQFF
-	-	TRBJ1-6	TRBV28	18	TGTGCCAGCAGTTCTCCTGGCGGTGGGTTTCGTAATAATTCACCCCTCCACTTT	CASSSPGGGFRNNSPLHF
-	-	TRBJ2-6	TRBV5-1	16	TGCGCCAGCAGCTTGGTTTCGGGCTCTGGGGCCAACGTCCTGACTTTC	CASSLVSGSGANVLTF
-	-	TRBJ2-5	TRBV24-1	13	TGTGCCACCAGTGATACCCTATGGGAGACCCAGTACTTC	CATSDTLWETQYF
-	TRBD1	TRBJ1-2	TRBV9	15	TGTGCCAGCAGCGGAAGAAGGGGGCTGCTGGATGGCTACACCTTC	CASSGRRGLLDGYTF
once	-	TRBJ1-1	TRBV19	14	TGTGCCAGTAGTATGACAGCAATGAACACTGAAGCTTTCTTT	CASSMTAMNTEAFF
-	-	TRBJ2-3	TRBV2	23	TGTGCCAGCAGTGAAGCTAGGGGGCGGAGGGACCCCTTCTTGCCCCATCCAATGGATACGCAGTATTTT	CASSEARGRRDPFLPHPMDTQYF
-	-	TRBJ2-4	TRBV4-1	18	TGCGCCAGCAGCCAAGACGGGTGGGCACAGGGGCGGGGAAACATTCAGTACTTC	CASSQDGWAQGRGNIQYF
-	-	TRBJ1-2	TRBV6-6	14	TGTGCCAGCAGTTACTCTACAGGAGATTATGGCTACACCTTC	CASSYSTGDYGYTF
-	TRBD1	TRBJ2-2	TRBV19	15	TGTGCCAGTAGTATGGCAGGGGGTTACACCGGGGAGCTGTTTTTT	CASSMAGGYTGELFF
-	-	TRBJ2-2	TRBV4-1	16	TGCGCCAGCAGACTATCACCTCGGAGTAACACCGGGGAGCTGTTTTTT	CASRLSPRSNTGELFF
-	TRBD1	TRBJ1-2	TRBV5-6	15	TGTGCCAGCAGCTTGGGGGACAGGGGGCACTATGGCTACACCTTC	CASSLGDRGHYGYTF
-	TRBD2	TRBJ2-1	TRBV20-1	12	TGCAGTGCTAGTACTAGCGAAAAGGGAGGGTTCTTC	CSASTSEKGGFF
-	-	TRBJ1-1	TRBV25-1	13	TGTGCCAGCAGAGACAGGAAGAACACTGAAGCTTTCTTT	CASRDRKNTEAFF
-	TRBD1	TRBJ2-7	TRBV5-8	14	TGTGCCAGCAGCCCCAGGGACAGAGGCTACGAGCAGTACTTC	CASSPRDRGYEQYF
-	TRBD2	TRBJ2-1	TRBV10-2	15	TGCGCCAGCAGGGTAGCGGGGGGTTTATACAATGAGCAGTTCTTC	CASRVAGGLYNEQFF
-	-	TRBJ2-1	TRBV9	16	TGTGCCAGCAGCGAAACCAGGGAGGTTGTCTACAATGAGCAGTTCTTC	CASSETREVVYNEQFF
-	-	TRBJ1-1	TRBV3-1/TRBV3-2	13	TGTGCCAGCAGCCAAGATTGGGCAGTTGAAGCTTTCTTT	CASSQDWAVEAFF
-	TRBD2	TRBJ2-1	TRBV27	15	TGTGCCAGCAGCCCAACTAGCGGGAGCGGGAATGAGCAGTTCTTC	CASSPTSGSGNEQFF
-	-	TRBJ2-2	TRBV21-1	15	TGTGCCAGCAGCAAAGGGAGGGAGAGGACCGGGGAGCTGTTTTTT	CASSKGRERTGELFF
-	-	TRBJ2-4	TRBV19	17	TGTGCCAGTAGGATGGGAGGTGAGGGGACAGCCAAAAACATTCAGTACTTC	CASRMGGEGTAKNIQYF
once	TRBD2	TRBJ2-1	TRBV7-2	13	TGTGCCAGCAGCGCCCGACTAGCACGGGTGCAGTTCTTC	CASSARLARVQFF
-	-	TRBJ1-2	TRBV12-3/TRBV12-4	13	TGTGCCAGCAGCCGCCCACATTCCTATGGCTACACCTTC	CASSRPHSYGYTF
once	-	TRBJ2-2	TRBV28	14	TGTGCCAGCGGCAAGGGGGGGGGCACCGGGGAGCTGTTTTTT	CASGKGGGTGELFF
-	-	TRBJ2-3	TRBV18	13	TGTGCCAGCTCAGGGACTGCCCCAGATACGCAGTATTTT	CASSGTAPDTQYF
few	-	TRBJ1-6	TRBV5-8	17	TGTGCCAGCAGCTTGCCCAGCGTTTGGGAGGGCATTTCACCCCTCCACTTT	CASSLPSVWEGISPLHF
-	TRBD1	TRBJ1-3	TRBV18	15	TGTGCCAGCTCACCAGGACAGGGGAACGGAAACACCATATATTTT	CASSPGQGNGNTIYF
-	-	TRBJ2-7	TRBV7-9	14	TGTGCCAGCAGCTTTGCGGGTGCGTCCTACGAGCAGTACTTC	CASSFAGASYEQYF
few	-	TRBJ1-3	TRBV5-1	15	TGCGCCAGCAGCTTGGTGGGACAAGCTGGAAACACCATATATTTT	CASSLVGQAGNTIYF
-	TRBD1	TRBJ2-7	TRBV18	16	TGTGCCAGCTCACCCCCAACAGGGGGCATGGTCTACGAGCAGTACTTC	CASSPPTGGMVYEQYF
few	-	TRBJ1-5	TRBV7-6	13	TGTGCCAGCAGCTTAGGTTTCGGGCAGCCCCAGCATTTT	CASSLGFGQPQHF
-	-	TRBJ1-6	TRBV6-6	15	TGTGCCAGCAGTGACAGGTCGACCTATAATTCACCCCTCCACTTT	CASSDRSTYNSPLHF
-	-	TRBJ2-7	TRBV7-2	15	TGTGCCAGCAGCTTAGTGGGCGGACTTCCTTACGAGCAGTACTTC	CASSLVGGLPYEQYF
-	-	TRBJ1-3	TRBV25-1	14	TGTGCCAGCAGTGAGGGGGGGGCTGGAAACACCATATATTTT	CASSEGGAGNTIYF
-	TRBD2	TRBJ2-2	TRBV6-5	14	TGTGCCAGCAGTCCTCGGGGGGACACCGGGGAGCTGTTTTTT	CASSPRGDTGELFF
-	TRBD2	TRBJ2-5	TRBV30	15	TGTGCCTGGAGTGTGGGTAGCGGGAGTGGCGAGACCCAGTACTTC	CAWSVGSGSGETQYF
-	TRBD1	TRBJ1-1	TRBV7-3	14	TGTGCCAGCAGCTCGACAGGGACGAACACTGAAGCTTTCTTT	CASSSTGTNTEAFF
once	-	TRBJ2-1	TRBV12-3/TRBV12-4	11	TGTGCCAGCAGTTATGAGGGTGAGCAGTTCTTC	CASSYEGEQFF
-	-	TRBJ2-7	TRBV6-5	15	TGTGCCAGCAGACCCGGGACTGGGGATCCCTACGAGCAGTACTTC	CASRPGTGDPYEQYF
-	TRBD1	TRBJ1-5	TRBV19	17	TGTGCCAGTAGTATCTCGGGACAGCCCCGGCGAAATCAGCCCCAGCATTTT	CASSISGQPRRNQPQHF
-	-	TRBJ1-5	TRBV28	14	TGTGCCAGCAGGGTTGGTGGGGGGGTTCAGCCCCAGCATTTT	CASRVGGGVQPQHF
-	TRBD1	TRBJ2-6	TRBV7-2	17	TGTGCCAGCAGCTGGACAGGGAGGAGGTCTGGGGCCAACGTCCTGACTTTC	CASSWTGRRSGANVLTF
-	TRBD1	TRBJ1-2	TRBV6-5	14	TGTGCCAGCAGCATACCCGGGACAGGGACCGGCTACACCTTC	CASSIPGTGTGYTF
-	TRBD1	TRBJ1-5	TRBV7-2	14	TGTGCCAGCAGCGTACAGGGGGGGAATCAGCCCCAGCATTTT	CASSVQGGNQPQHF
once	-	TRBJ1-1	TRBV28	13	TGTGCCAGCAGTTTATGGCGGTACACTGAAGCTTTCTTT	CASSLWRYTEAFF
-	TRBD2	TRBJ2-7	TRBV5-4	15	TGTGCCAGCAGCTTGGAGGCTAGCGGCCTCAACGAGCAGTACTTC	CASSLEASGLNEQYF